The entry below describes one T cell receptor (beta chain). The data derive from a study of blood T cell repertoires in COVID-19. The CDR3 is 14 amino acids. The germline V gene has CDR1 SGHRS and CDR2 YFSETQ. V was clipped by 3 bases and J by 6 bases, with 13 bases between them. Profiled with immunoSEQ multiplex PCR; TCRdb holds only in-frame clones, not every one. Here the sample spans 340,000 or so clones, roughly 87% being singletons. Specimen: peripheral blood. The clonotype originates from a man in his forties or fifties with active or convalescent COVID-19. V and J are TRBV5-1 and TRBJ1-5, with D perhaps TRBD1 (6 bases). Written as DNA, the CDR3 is TGCGCCAGCAGCTGGGAGGGGGGGTCTCAGCCCCAGCATTTT. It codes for CASSWEGGSQPQHF.